This T cell receptor beta chain was captured in a study of blood T cell repertoires in COVID-19. Study details: There were acute and convalescent COVID-19 samples, and they came from the United States, Italy and Spain.

This clone showed up just once. CDR1 and CDR2 (germline): SNHLY, FYNNEI. Trimming took 5 bases from V and 6 from J, leaving 11 bases between them. This CDR3 region has 14 residues. Study processing details: Reference gene primer amplification yielded estimated nucleated cell counts. TCRdb's copy holds only in-frame clones and misses some; the assay was immunoSEQ multiplex PCR. The DNA was the basis for D and trimming; V, J and clone size are from that table. Among fewer than 80,000 clones listed, around nine tenths were seen once. Enrollment of patients from Seattle took place during active infection, with longitudinal follow-up.

This sequence joins TRBV2 and TRBJ1-6, with D possibly being TRBD1 (6 bases). Specimen: peripheral blood. The TCR comes from a man at least 80 years old with COVID-19, enrolled during active disease. CDR3 sequence: CASSYRAGNSPLHF. The CDR3 DNA reads TGTGCCAGCAGTTACAGGGCGGGTAATTCACCCCTCCACTTT.